This T cell receptor beta chain appears in the sequencing data of a study of shared clonotypes between healthy human individuals. Study overall: CD4 naive and memory got three plates each, CD8 naive two, CD8 memory one. Study conclusions and caveats: Clonotypes which were not shared had lower generation probabilities than clonotypes that all four donors shared. On the whole, naive subsets had larger estimated richness than memory subsets had.

The germline V gene encodes CDR1 GTSNPN and CDR2 SVGIG (reference sequence). The CDR3 loop spans 14 amino acids. Deep-level running was used for the assay. TCRdb keeps only in-frame clones here, not all; method: immunoSEQ multiplex PCR. The sample shows roughly 2.5 million clones, over 85% of them seen only once. Regarding this clone: Antigen specificity is unknown.

The V gene is TRBV30, the J gene TRBJ2-5; D gene ambiguous. With the DNA end fitting TRBJ2-7 better, the J assignment may be wrong. The sequenced sample consisted of naive CD4+ T cells sorted from blood. Subset meaning: CD45RA+ positively selected. The receptor's source is a man aged 18 to 35 in good health. CDR3 in amino acids: CAWTSRAPFYEQYF. DNA of the CDR3: TGTGCCTGGACCAGTCGTGCCCCTTTCTACGAGCAGTACTTC.